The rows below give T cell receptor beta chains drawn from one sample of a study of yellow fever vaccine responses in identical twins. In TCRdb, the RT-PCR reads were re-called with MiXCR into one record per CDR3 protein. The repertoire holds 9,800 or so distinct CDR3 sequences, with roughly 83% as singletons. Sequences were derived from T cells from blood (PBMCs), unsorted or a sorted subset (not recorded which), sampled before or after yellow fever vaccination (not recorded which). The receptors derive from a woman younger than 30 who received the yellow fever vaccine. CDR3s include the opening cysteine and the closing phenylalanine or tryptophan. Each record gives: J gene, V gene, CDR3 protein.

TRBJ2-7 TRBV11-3 CASSLDRASYEQYF
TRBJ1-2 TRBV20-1 CSARDTTAGGGYTF
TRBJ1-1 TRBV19 CASTQNTEAFF
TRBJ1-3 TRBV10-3 CAINNRGMRNTIYF
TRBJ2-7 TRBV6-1 CASSPSGGIEQYF
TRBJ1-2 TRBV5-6 CASSLATERGYTF
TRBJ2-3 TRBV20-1 CSALPYTDTQYF
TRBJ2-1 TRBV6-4 CASSELAGERNEQFF
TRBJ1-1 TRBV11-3 CASSRDKNTEAFF
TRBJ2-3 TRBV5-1 CASSLVGRSTDTQYF
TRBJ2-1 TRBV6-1 CASTPSRQVSSYNEQFF
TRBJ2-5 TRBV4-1 CASSQDRWKTQYF
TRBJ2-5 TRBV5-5 CASSLELGIWETQYF
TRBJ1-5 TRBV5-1 CASSFEGDQPQHF
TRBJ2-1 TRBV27 CASSLIAPPYNEQFF
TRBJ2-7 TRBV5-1 CASSVGGGIYEQYF
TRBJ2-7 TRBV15 CATSRGRDRSYEQYF
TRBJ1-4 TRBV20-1 CSANTDSYNEKLFF
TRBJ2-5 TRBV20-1 CSARSTERGTQYF
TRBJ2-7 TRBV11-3 CASSSGLAEYEQYF
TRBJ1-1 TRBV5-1 CASSLEMNTEAFF
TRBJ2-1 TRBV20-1 CSADEPFFSYNEQFF
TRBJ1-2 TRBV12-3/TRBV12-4 CASRPQGSYGYTF
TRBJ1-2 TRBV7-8 CASSLRHQNYGYTF
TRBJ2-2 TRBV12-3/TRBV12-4 CASSLRDRDLGGELFF
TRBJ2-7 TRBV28 CASSKTGPTYEQYF
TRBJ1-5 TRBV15 CATSRDQDPFQPQHF
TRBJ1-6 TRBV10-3 CAATGGANSPLHF
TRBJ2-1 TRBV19 CASSSRQGNEQFF
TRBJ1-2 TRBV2 CASSGTLVGYTF
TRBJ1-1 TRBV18 CASSPPGLQEAFF
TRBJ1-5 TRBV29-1 CSAQESSNQPQHF
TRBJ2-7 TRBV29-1 CSVEIQVKGGEQYF
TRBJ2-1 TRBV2 CASTAYNEQFF
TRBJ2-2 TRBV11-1 CASSLVGQGAGELFF
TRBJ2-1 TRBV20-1 CSAREREQLYNEQFF
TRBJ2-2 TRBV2 CASRERQGAGELFF
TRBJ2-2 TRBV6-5 CASSYSRAGELFF
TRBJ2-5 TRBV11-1 CASSLAQGRETQYF
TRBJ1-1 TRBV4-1 CASSQSLTGITEAFF
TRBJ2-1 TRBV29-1 CSVEKGTGWDEQFF
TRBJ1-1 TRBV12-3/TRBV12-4 CASRIGRMNTEAFF
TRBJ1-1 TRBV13 CASTVTDTEAFF
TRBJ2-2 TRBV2 CASTSYGQGNTGELFF
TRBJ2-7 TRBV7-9 CASSFLGLAYEQYF
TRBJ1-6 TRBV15 CATSRGDRGSPLHF
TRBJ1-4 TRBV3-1 CASSQAGGRNEKLFF
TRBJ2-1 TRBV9 CASSVGSSYNEQFF
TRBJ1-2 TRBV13 CAIGTGVRGYTF
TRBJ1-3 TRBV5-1 CASSPRQGWHTIYF
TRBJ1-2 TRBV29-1 CSGATNYGYTF
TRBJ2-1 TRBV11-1 CASSPRERPYNEQFF
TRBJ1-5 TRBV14 CASSQDSGNQPQHF
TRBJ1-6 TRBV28 CASSPQGSSSPLHF
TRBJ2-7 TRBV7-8 CASSLVSPEGGRYEQYF
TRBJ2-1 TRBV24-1 CATSLGRGEQFF
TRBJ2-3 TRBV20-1 CSATLAGVPDTQYF